These 18 T cell receptor beta chains came from one sample sequenced in a study of blood T cell repertoires in COVID-19. Libraries were prepared by immunoSEQ multiplex PCR; TCRdb keeps only in-frame clonotypes and omits some of them. The table includes just over 300,000 clones, about nine tenths detected once. The source material was PBMCs or T cells enriched from blood (not recorded which). Receptor source: a young man who had recovered from COVID-19.

Only a few counts were recorded for this clone. V is TRBV5-4 and J is TRBJ2-5; tentatively, D is TRBD2 (5 bases). The CDR3 loop spans 16 amino acids. In germline, CDR1 is SGHNT, CDR2 YYREEE (reference sequence). Trimming pared 4 bases from V and 4 bases from J, leaving 20 bases between. In DNA form, the CDR3 reads TGTGCCAGCAGCCTGGCCCTATTGGGTCGGGGAGAGACCCAGTACTTC. Protein sequence: CASSLALLGRGETQYF.

The table lists this clone with a count of one. The rearrangement links TRBV7-8 to TRBJ2-7, with D possibly being TRBD2 (6 bases). CDR3 size: 14 residues. Germline V lookup: CDR1 SGHVS, CDR2 FQNEAQ. The V and J ends lost 4 bases and 3 bases respectively, with 13 bases between them. Written as DNA, the CDR3 is TGTGCCAGCAGCTCGCTATTCGGGAGCTACGAGCAGTACTTC. Translating it yields CASSSLFGSYEQYF.

The chain couples TRBV27 to TRBJ1-6; D possibly corresponds to TRBD1 (6 bases). This CDR3 is 16 amino acids long. In germline, CDR1 is MNHEY, CDR2 SMNVEV (reference sequence). The V end was cut by 4 bases, the J end by 0 bases, with 10 bases between. Here the CDR3 DNA reads TGTGCCAGCAGTTGGGGGCCCTACTCCTATAATTCACCCCTCCACTTT. Protein: CASSWGPYSYNSPLHF.

This clone appeared once. The V call is TRBV28, the J call TRBJ2-1, with TRBD1 matching 8 bases. Trimming at V came to 3 bases and at J to 0 bases, leaving 4 bases not matched to a gene. The CDR3 is 16 amino acids. CDR1 and CDR2 from the germline V gene are MDHEN and SYDVKM. CDR3 in amino acids: CASSLTGDTSYNEQFF. The CDR3 nucleotides are TGTGCCAGCAGTTTGACAGGGGACACCTCCTACAATGAGCAGTTCTTC.

V and J are TRBV11-2 and TRBJ2-3, with 14 bases matching TRBD2. Unmatched junction bases numbered 3, after V lost 5 bases and J lost 5 bases. The germline V gene encodes CDR1 SGHAT and CDR2 FQNNGV. The CDR3 runs to 15 residues. The CDR3 spells CASSPGLAGEDTQYF. In nucleotides, the CDR3 is TGTGCCAGCAGCCCGGGACTAGCGGGAGAAGATACGCAGTATTTT. The variable domain in full, completed from reference TRBV11-2 and TRBJ2-3, reads EAGVAQSPRYKIIEKRQSVAFWCNPISGHATLYWYQQILGQGPKLLIQFQNNGVVDDSQLPKDRFSAERLKGVDSTLKIQPAKLEDSAVYLCASSPGLAGEDTQYFGPGTRLTVL.

With regard to this clone: At one of its ends the junction is not consistent with the germline gene, which may arise from a read error. The V gene is TRBV28, the J gene TRBJ2-7, with D possibly TRBD1 on 6 matching bases. This CDR3 is 12 amino acids long. Germline V gives CDR1 MDHEN, CDR2 SYDVKM. The CDR3: CASSPTTGRGDF. The CDR3 DNA follows: TGTGCCAGCAGTCCCACAACGGGCAGGGGAGACTTC.

The J gene is TRBJ1-6, the V gene TRBV24-1; 9 bases match TRBD1. CDR1 and CDR2 from the germline V gene are KGHDR and SFDVKD. Germline trimming cut 5 bases from V and 7 bases from J; bases unmatched to any gene: 5. The CDR3 spans 15 residues. DNA of the CDR3: TGTGCCACCAGTGCCGGACAGGGGCCGAATTCACCCCTCCACTTT. Its translation: CATSAGQGPNSPLHF.

The chain couples TRBV2 to TRBJ2-7; possible D gene TRBD1, 6 bases. This CDR3 contains 15 residues. Germline assignment: CDR1 SNHLY and CDR2 FYNNEI. V was clipped by 2 bases and J by 5 bases, with 16 bases between them. The DNA of the CDR3 is TGTGCCAGCAGTGAAACCCCATGGGCAGGGGACGAGCAGTACTTC. Translating gives CASSETPWAGDEQYF.

The chain joins TRBV5-8 to TRBJ1-5, with D perhaps TRBD1 (5 bases). The CDR3 contains 14 residues. Germline values: CDR1 SGHTS, CDR2 YDEGEE. V dropped 4 bases and J dropped 1 base, with 9 bases sitting between them. The CDR3 region has the DNA TGTGCCAGCAGCAGGGACTGGAGCAATCAGCCCCAGCATTTT. It encodes CASSRDWSNQPQHF.

The CDR3, as DNA: TGTGCCAGCAGCCGGGAGGGACTAGGCCAGTACGAGCAGTACTTC. It yields the protein CASSREGLGQYEQYF. This chain links TRBV11-2 with TRBJ2-7, with 8 nucleotides matching TRBD2. The germline V gene encodes CDR1 SGHAT and CDR2 FQNNGV. This CDR3 is 15 amino acids long. V was clipped by 5 bases and J by 4 bases; unmatched bases: 10.

The chain couples TRBV5-1 to TRBJ1-1, with D hard to call. CDR1 and CDR2 (germline): SGHRS, YFSETQ. The CDR3 contains 14 residues. The V and J ends lost 0 bases and 6 bases respectively, with 12 bases between them. CDR3 region: CASSLDRGGAEAFF. DNA for the CDR3: TGCGCCAGCAGCTTGGATCGGGGTGGTGCTGAAGCTTTCTTT. Full variable domain (missing parts from reference TRBV5-1 and TRBJ1-1): KAGVTQTPRYLIKTRGQQVTLSCSPISGHRSVSWYQQTPGQGLQFLFEYFSETQRNKGNFPGRFSGRQFSNSRSEMNVSTLELGDSALYLCASSLDRGGAEAFFGQGTRLTVV.

This chain connects TRBV5-1 to TRBJ2-5, with TRBD1 identical over 8 bases. Germline loops: CDR1 SGHRS, CDR2 YFSETQ. V gave up 6 bases and J gave up 5 bases; unmatched junction bases: 9. The CDR3 has 14 amino acids. The CDR3 loop reads CASTGQGGGETQYF. CDR3 coding DNA: TGCGCCAGCACAGGACAGGGTGGCGGGGAGACCCAGTACTTC.

V gene TRBV5-5 combines with J gene TRBJ1-2; 8 bases agree with TRBD1. The ends lost 4 bases at V and 4 bases at J; junction bases unmatched: 12. The CDR3 extends over 16 amino acids. Germline CDR1 is SGHKS and CDR2 is YYEKEE (reference sequence). CDR3 DNA: TGTGCCAGCAGCCAAGAACCCACACAGGGGGGCTATGGCTACACCTTC. Translation: CASSQEPTQGGYGYTF.

This chain connects TRBV3-1 (or the pseudogene TRBV3-2) to TRBJ1-4; TRBD1 matches at 7 bases. From germline, CDR1 is LGHDT and CDR2 YNNKEL (reference sequence). V lost 6 bases to trimming and J lost 8 bases; unmatched junction nucleotides: 12. This CDR3 is built from 15 residues. CDR3 nucleotides: TGTGCCAGCAGTTCTAGACAGGGCAGGCAGGAAAAACTGTTTTTT. Amino acid sequence: CASSSRQGRQEKLFF.

V is TRBV19 and J is TRBJ2-1; D possibly corresponds to TRBD2 (6 bases). Trimming removed 1 base at V and 8 bases at J, with 9 bases between. This CDR3 comprises 13 residues. Germline CDR1 is LNHDA and CDR2 is SQIVND (reference sequence). The DNA for the CDR3 is TGTGCCAGTAGTATAGCCGCGGGGCATGAGCAGTTCTTC. Translated, it gives CASSIAAGHEQFF.

J is TRBJ2-1 and V is TRBV5-1, with a weak D call TRBD2 (6 bases). The CDR3 consists of 16 residues. The germline V and J ends were trimmed by 2 bases and 6 bases, with 18 bases remaining between them. Per germline, CDR1 SGHRS and CDR2 YFSETQ. The CDR3 nucleotides read TGCGCCAGCAGCTTAGGCCGGGACTCAAGCACCAATGAGCAGTTCTTC. Amino acids: CASSLGRDSSTNEQFF.

This clone was observed many times. At the DNA level, this CDR3 is encoded by other sequences in the same sample as well. The chain combines TRBV12-3 or TRBV12-4 with TRBJ1-4; D ambiguous. This CDR3 contains 13 residues. Trimming left V 2 bases short and J 7 bases short, with 8 bases between. The CDR3: CASSLYRGEKLFF. The CDR3 nucleotides read TGTGCCAGCAGTTTATATCGAGGTGAAAAACTGTTTTTT.

This chain joins TRBV7-9 and TRBJ2-7; D not resolved. Trimming stripped 5 bases from V and 4 bases from J, with 6 bases between. Germline values: CDR1 SEHNR, CDR2 FQNEAQ (reference sequence). This CDR3 has 11 amino acids. The CDR3 DNA reads as TGTGCCAGCAGCACTCTTTACGAGCAGTACTTC. Translation: CASSTLYEQYF.